Below are 21 T cell receptor beta chains sequenced from a single sample in a study of blood T cell repertoires in COVID-19 (dated by TCRdb to about 2020). The library was prepared using the immunoSEQ multiplex PCR assay. Entries here come from immuneACCESS through TCRdb and include only in-frame sequences with V and J called. Some clones fail to appear in such tables; in the studies checked, an unresolved V gene covers under half of the shortfall, and the cause of the remainder is unknown. The sample includes roughly 250,000 clones, with about 90% observed a single time. 0.8% to 0.95% of the sample is in the top ten clones. The sample comprised peripheral blood. The receptor set was obtained from a man aged 30 to 45 with COVID-19, enrolled during active disease.

V gene TRBV5-1 combines with J gene TRBJ2-5; 14 bases are a match to TRBD2. CDR1 is SGHRS, CDR2 YFSETQ, per germline. J was trimmed by 1 base and V by 0 bases; bases with no gene match: 8. This CDR3 is built from 19 residues. In DNA form, the CDR3 reads TGCGCCAGCAGCTTGGGTGGGACTAGCGGGGGTGATATCCAAGAGACCCAGTACTTC. This gives the protein CASSLGGTSGGDIQETQYF.

The chain has TRBV4-1 and TRBJ2-7; 11 bases match TRBD2. V lost 0 bases, J lost 2 bases, and 3 bases stayed unmatched. Germline CDR1 and CDR2: MGHRA and YSYEKL. CDR3 length equals 16 residues. The DNA of the CDR3 is TGCGCCAGCAGCCAAGATTTTAGCGGGGGGGCCTACGAGCAGTACTTC. Translating gives CASSQDFSGGAYEQYF.

This chain connects TRBV29-1 to TRBJ1-2; 9 bases map to TRBD1. Germline assignment: CDR1 SQVTM and CDR2 ANQGSEA. Germline trimming cut 5 bases from V and 8 bases from J; bases unmatched to any gene: 6. This CDR3 is built from 12 residues. CDR3 nucleotide sequence: TGCAGCGTTCAACAGGGGGCAGGGGGCTACACCTTC. It is translated as CSVQQGAGGYTF. Full variable domain (remainder filled in from reference TRBV29-1 and TRBJ1-2): SAVISQKPSRDICQRGTSLTIQCQVDSQVTMMFWYRQQPGQSLTLIATANQGSEATYESGFVIDKFPISRPNLTFSTLTVSNMSPEDSSIYLCSVQQGAGGYTFGSGTRLTVV.

The rearrangement links TRBV18 to TRBJ2-7, with a weak D call TRBD1 (6 bases). The germline V and J ends were trimmed by 2 bases and 2 bases, with 13 bases remaining between them. The length of the CDR3 is 15 residues. Germline assignment: CDR1 KGHSH and CDR2 LQKENI. In nucleotides, the CDR3 is TGTGCCAGCTCACCATTGGCTCAGGGGACCTACGAGCAGTACTTC. This gives the protein CASSPLAQGTYEQYF.

The V gene is TRBV6-5, the J gene TRBJ1-1, with D possibly being TRBD1 (6 bases). The CDR3 length is 13 residues. In germline, CDR1 is MNHEY, CDR2 SVGAGI. The V end lost 6 bases, the J end lost 1 base, and 9 bases lay between the germline ends. CDR3 sequence: CASRRTENTEAFF. CDR3 DNA sequence: TGTGCCAGCAGGCGGACAGAGAACACTGAAGCTTTCTTT.

The chain combines TRBV29-1 with TRBJ2-7; D ambiguous. This CDR3 spans 9 amino acids. Germline CDR1 reads SQVTM; CDR2 reads ANQGSEA. The CDR3 here is CTLGSEQYF. In DNA, the CDR3 is TGCACCCTCGGTAGTGAGCAGTACTTC.

The chain employs TRBV18 and TRBJ1-3, with D possibly matching TRBD1 (6 bases). Trimming took 3 bases from V and 2 from J, leaving 8 bases between them. Germline V gene data show CDR1 as KGHSH and CDR2 as LQKENI. There are 14 residues in the CDR3. The CDR3 region is CASSPEGAGNTIYF. CDR3 nucleotide sequence: TGTGCCAGCTCACCCGAGGGGGCTGGAAACACCATATATTTT. The full variable domain, with the rest looked up from reference TRBV18 and TRBJ1-3, is NAGVMQNPRHLVRRRGQEARLRCSPMKGHSHVYWYRQLPEEGLKFMVYLQKENIIDESGMPKERFSAEFPKEGPSILRIQQVVRGDSAAYFCASSPEGAGNTIYFGEGSWLTVV.

The rearrangement links TRBV4-1 to TRBJ2-7; the match to TRBD2 covers 10 bases. The CDR3 contains 15 residues. Trimming cost V 4 bases and J 2 bases; bases outside gene matches: 5. Germline values: CDR1 MGHRA, CDR2 YSYEKL. DNA for the CDR3: TGCGCCAGCAGCCTCTTCAGCGGGGGGGCCTACGAGCAGTACTTC. This codes for CASSLFSGGAYEQYF.

This clone was observed a single time. This sequence joins TRBV9 and TRBJ1-1; 7 bases line up with TRBD1. Looked up from germline, CDR1 is SGDLS and CDR2 is YYNGEE. The CDR3 is 15 amino acids. Trimming cost V 2 bases and J 1 base; bases outside gene matches: 5. CDR3 sequence reads: CASSVKGAANTEAFF. The CDR3 DNA is TGTGCCAGCAGCGTTAAGGGGGCGGCGAACACTGAAGCTTTCTTT.

This clone is a singleton in its sample. The same CDR3 also results from other DNA sequences found in this sample. The gene calls are TRBV5-1 and TRBJ1-4, with D uncertain. The V gene lost 0 bases and the J gene lost 3 bases, with 6 bases spanning the gap. The CDR3 extends over 14 amino acids. Per germline, CDR1 SGHRS and CDR2 YFSETQ. This chain's CDR3 is CASSLGGSNEKLFF. The CDR3, as DNA: TGCGCCAGCAGCTTGGGCGGATCTAATGAAAAACTGTTTTTT.

This CDR3 reads CASSHRPGQGFSGANVLTF. The CDR3 DNA reads as TGTGCCAGCAGCCACCGCCCGGGACAGGGGTTCTCTGGGGCCAACGTCCTGACTTTC. The chain joins TRBV4-2 to TRBJ2-6; 10 bases are shared with TRBD1. The CDR3 loop spans 19 amino acids. After removal of 3 bases from V and 0 bases from J, the junction contained 8 bases not matched to a gene. Germline lookup yields CDR1 LGHNA and CDR2 YNFKEQ.

The chain uses TRBV19 and TRBJ1-6; 9 nucleotides line up with TRBD1. The CDR3 totals 15 residues. Germline V lookup: CDR1 LNHDA, CDR2 SQIVND (reference sequence). J was trimmed by 11 bases and V by 4 bases; bases with no gene match: 9. In DNA, the CDR3 is TGTGCCAGTAGTAGTACCGGGACAGGGTATCCACCCCTCCACTTT. Protein sequence: CASSSTGTGYPPLHF. Full variable domain (rest looked up from reference TRBV19 and TRBJ1-6): DGGITQSPKYLFRKEGQNVTLSCEQNLNHDAMYWYRQDPGQGLRLIYYSQIVNDFQKGDIAEGYSVSREKKESFPLTVTSAQKNPTAFYLCASSSTGTGYPPLHFGNGTRLTVT.

The genes are TRBV10-3 and TRBJ1-5, with D unclear. CDR3 length: 14 amino acids. Germline CDR1 ENHRY, CDR2 SYGVKD. Trimming pared 4 bases from V and 0 bases from J, leaving 7 bases between. CDR3: CAISGTDSNQPQHF. The DNA of the CDR3 is TGTGCCATCAGTGGAACAGATAGCAATCAGCCCCAGCATTTT.

The chain combines TRBV4-1 with TRBJ1-2; D possibly corresponds to TRBD1 (5 bases). The germline V gene has CDR1 MGHRA and CDR2 YSYEKL. The CDR3 runs to 18 residues. Trimming left V 0 bases short and J 0 bases short, with 17 bases between. CDR3 sequence: CASSQDSAWGGANYGYTF. The CDR3 DNA reads as TGCGCCAGCAGCCAAGACTCGGCGTGGGGGGGGGCTAACTATGGCTACACCTTC.

The chain has TRBV4-1 and TRBJ1-5; D gene uncertain. Germline V gene data show CDR1 as MGHRA and CDR2 as YSYEKL. V was trimmed by 4 bases and J by 0 bases, leaving 4 bases between them. The CDR3 sequence is 13 residues long. Here the CDR3 DNA reads TGCGCCAGCAGCCCGTTTAGCAATCAGCCCCAGCATTTT. Protein sequence: CASSPFSNQPQHF.

V gene TRBV28 combines with J gene TRBJ2-2, with 7 bases fitting TRBD1. The CDR3 is made up of 15 amino acids. The trim removed 6 bases at V and 6 bases at J, leaving 10 bases unmatched. Germline V gene lookup returns CDR1 MDHEN and CDR2 SYDVKM. The CDR3 bases are TGTGCCAGCAGCTCAGGGGGAGATCAAGCCGGGGAGCTGTTTTTT. This gives the protein CASSSGGDQAGELFF.

The DNA for the CDR3 is TGCGCCAGCAGCCAAGAGGGTGCAGGGTTTAATGGCTACACCTTC. This sequence encodes CASSQEGAGFNGYTF. The chain employs TRBV4-1 and TRBJ1-2, with a possible D match to TRBD1 (5 bases). In germline, CDR1 is MGHRA, CDR2 YSYEKL. The CDR3 covers 15 residues. V lost 0 bases and J lost 6, with 14 bases in between.

V gene TRBV12-3 or TRBV12-4 combines with J gene TRBJ2-3; tentative D call: TRBD2 (5 bases). The V end lost 7 bases, the J end lost 3 bases, and 5 bases lay between the germline ends. The CDR3 extends over 11 amino acids. CDR3 amino acids: CASTGTDTQYF. CDR3 bases: TGTGCCAGCACGGGGACAGATACGCAGTATTTT.

V and J are TRBV9 and TRBJ2-7; 12 bases map to TRBD1. Germline V CDR1 and CDR2: SGDLS, YYNGEE. The CDR3 has 16 residues. V dropped 4 bases and J dropped 2; count of bases not matched to a gene: 7. CDR3 sequence reads: CASSPSGTGGPYEQYF. CDR3 nucleotide sequence: TGTGCCAGCAGCCCCTCTGGGACAGGGGGCCCCTACGAGCAGTACTTC.

This chain links TRBV10-3 with TRBJ2-5; 8 bases are shared with TRBD1. Trimming at V came to 9 bases and at J to 2 bases, leaving 5 bases not matched to a gene. The CDR3 is 13 amino acids. CDR1 is ENHRY and CDR2 is SYGVKD in the germline V gene. CDR3 DNA sequence: TGTGCCATGGCGGGACAGGAGCAAGAGACCCAGTACTTC. This translates into CAMAGQEQETQYF.

This rearrangement joins TRBV18 to TRBJ1-6; D call uncertain. This CDR3 has 14 amino acids. Germline V gene lookup returns CDR1 KGHSH and CDR2 LQKENI. Between the trimmed V and J ends, which lost 1 base and 7 bases, there was a span of 8 bases. CDR3 sequence reads: CASSPRGQNSPLHF. CDR3 in DNA: TGTGCCAGCTCACCACGTGGGCAGAATTCACCCCTCCACTTT. Using reference TRBV18 and TRBJ1-6 for the parts outside the CDR3, the full variable domain is NAGVMQNPRHLVRRRGQEARLRCSPMKGHSHVYWYRQLPEEGLKFMVYLQKENIIDESGMPKERFSAEFPKEGPSILRIQQVVRGDSAAYFCASSPRGQNSPLHFGNGTRLTVT.